The clone carrying this T cell receptor (beta chain) was counted once. Its antigen is not known. V was trimmed by 2 bases and J by 3 bases, leaving 4 bases between them. The CDR3 is 13 residues long. The germline CDR1 and CDR2 sequences are PRHDT and FYEKMQ (reference sequence). It was focal radiation plus CTLA-4 blockade with ipilimumab that patients with chemo-refractory metastatic non-small-cell lung cancer received. These data come from a study of radiotherapy plus CTLA-4 blockade in lung cancer. Study-wide background: Disease control was present in around a third of patients, and objective responses in less than 20%.

TCRdb's table, derived via immunoSEQ multiplex PCR, lists solely in-frame clones and lacks some. The sample includes 90,000 or so clones, roughly four fifths of them seen just once. The study's findings and limits: Interferon-beta, together with early blood T cell clone dynamics, reportedly best predicted response. Tumor-derived TCR clones expanded in blood after radiotherapy plus ipilimumab.

The rearrangement joins TRBV13 to TRBJ2-2; D is unclear. This clonotype was sampled from a human donor with non-small cell lung cancer who had stable disease on radiotherapy plus ipilimumab. The sequences come from peripheral blood, collected from a patient treated with radiotherapy plus ipilimumab. The CDR3 sequence: CASSLQYTGELFF. CDR3 nucleotide sequence: TGTGCCAGCAGCTTACAGTACACCGGGGAGCTGTTTTTT.